The 13 T cell receptor beta chains in this list originate from one sample, sequenced in a study of cytomegalovirus exposure and HLA in healthy donors. Vbeta (60) and Jbeta (13) primers were used in the PCR. Sequencing was performed with immunoSEQ multiplex PCR; in TCRdb, only in-frame clones are kept and a portion is missing. The table shows 150,000 to 200,000 clones, with roughly 80% occurring only once. Specimen: PBMCs. Receptor source: a woman under 30 in good health and CMV-seronegative.

To note about this clone: One end of the junction varies from germline; a read error may be responsible. V and J are TRBV19 and TRBJ1-5; D remains ambiguous. The germline CDR1 and CDR2 sequences are LNHDA and SQIVND (reference sequence). CDR3 length: 16 residues. The CDR3 sequence: CATNSAVVGSNQPRHF. The CDR3 coding sequence is TGTGCCACCAACTCGGCAGTTGTAGGGAGCAATCAGCCCCGGCATTTT.

The chain combines TRBV29-1 with TRBJ1-1; possibly TRBD1 for D (5 bases). Trimming left V 1 base short and J 6 bases short, with 9 bases between. Germline V gene sequence: CDR1 SQVTM, CDR2 ANQGSEA. There are 12 residues in the CDR3. The CDR3 region is CSVEVGGAEAFF. The DNA of the CDR3 is TGCAGCGTTGAAGTCGGAGGGGCTGAAGCTTTCTTT.

A few counts support this clone. The chain uses TRBV6-1 and TRBJ2-1; 11 bases match TRBD2. V lost 4 bases and J lost 6; bases outside the gene matches: 2. The CDR3 sequence is 14 residues long. In germline, CDR1 is MNHNS, CDR2 SASEGT. CDR3 nucleotide sequence: TGTGCCAGCAGTGGACTAGCGGGAAGCAATGAGCAGTTCTTC. Translated: CASSGLAGSNEQFF.

The rearrangement joins TRBV6-5 to TRBJ2-1; tentatively, D is TRBD2 (5 bases). This CDR3 has 13 amino acids. V dropped 10 bases and J dropped 12 bases, with 22 bases sitting between them. CDR1 is MNHEY, CDR2 SVGAGI, per germline. CDR3 nucleotides: TGTGCCACCGGAGCTAAAATACTTCGGGGGCAGTTCTTC. This sequence encodes CATGAKILRGQFF.

This rearrangement joins TRBV4-1 to TRBJ2-1, with 9 bases matching TRBD1. Trimming at V came to 4 bases and at J to 3 bases, leaving 7 bases not matched to a gene. This CDR3 contains 16 residues. The V gene's germline CDR1 is MGHRA and CDR2 YSYEKL. The CDR3 here is CASSRDPGQGYNEQFF. Here the CDR3 DNA reads TGCGCCAGCAGCCGAGATCCGGGACAGGGCTACAATGAGCAGTTCTTC.

This chain connects TRBV4-3 to TRBJ2-6; 11 bases are a match to TRBD1. V lost 3 bases to trimming and J lost 0 bases; unmatched junction nucleotides: 7. Germline V lookup: CDR1 LGHNA, CDR2 YSLEER. CDR3 length: 19 amino acids. Here the CDR3 DNA reads TGCGCCAGCAGCCACCGGACAGGGGGCCGTAGCTCTGGGGCCAACGTCCTGACTTTC. This codes for CASSHRTGGRSSGANVLTF.

This chain links TRBV28 with TRBJ1-5; 8 positions agree with TRBD1. CDR1 and CDR2 from the germline V gene are MDHEN and SYDVKM. V trimming: 5 bases; J trimming: 1 base; junction bases outside the gene matches: 4. The length of the CDR3 is 15 residues. The CDR3 DNA reads as TGTGCCAGCAGTCCAGGGGGCCGGAGCAATCAGCCCCAGCATTTT. Protein product: CASSPGGRSNQPQHF.

The chain recombines TRBV4-3 with TRBJ2-1, with TRBD1 matching 9 bases. There are 15 residues in the CDR3. Per germline, CDR1 LGHNA and CDR2 YSLEER. J gave up 8 bases and V 0 bases, and 5 bases lay outside the gene matches. CDR3 nucleotide sequence: TGCGCCAGCAGCCAAGATACACAGGGGGCGGATGAGCAGTTCTTC. Translation gives CASSQDTQGADEQFF.

The chain combines TRBV5-4 with TRBJ1-2; weak D call: TRBD1 (5 bases). CDR3 length: 16 amino acids. Between the trimmed V and J ends, which lost 0 bases and 5 bases, there was a span of 17 bases. Germline CDR1 and CDR2: SGHNT and YYREEE (reference sequence). CDR3 bases: TGTGCCAGCAGCTTGGAACCCCCCGACAGAGGTTATGGCTACACCTTC. Translating it yields CASSLEPPDRGYGYTF.

This chain connects TRBV21-1 to TRBJ1-6. TRBV21-1 is given as a pseudogene. The CDR3 totals 17 residues. The CDR3 spells CASSKVRGWSYNSPLHF. CDR3 DNA: TGTGCCAGCAGCAAAGTGCGGGGTTGGTCCTATAATTCACCCCTCCACTTT.

The chain recombines TRBV6-5 with TRBJ1-1; a possible D gene is TRBD1 (5 bases). Trimming left V 5 bases short and J 0 bases short, with 10 bases between. This CDR3 has 14 amino acids. Germline V lookup: CDR1 MNHEY, CDR2 SVGAGI. Written as DNA, the CDR3 is TGTGCCAGCAGTCCAGGGACTGTGAACACTGAAGCTTTCTTT. Its protein is CASSPGTVNTEAFF.

V and J are TRBV7-2 and TRBJ1-2; D remains unclear. This CDR3 spans 12 amino acids. Trimming stripped 5 bases from V and 3 bases from J, with 7 bases between. Germline values: CDR1 SGHTA, CDR2 FQGNSA. CDR3 sequence reads: CASSPTDYGYTF. CDR3 coding DNA: TGTGCCAGCAGCCCCACGGACTATGGCTACACCTTC.

V usage is TRBV19 and J usage is TRBJ1-4; TRBD1 agrees at 11 bases. CDR3 size: 16 residues. With V trimmed by 3 bases and J by 8 bases, 8 bases remained unmatched. Germline loops: CDR1 LNHDA, CDR2 SQIVND (reference sequence). The CDR3 loop reads CASSMDRTGGREKLFF. The CDR3 nucleotides are TGTGCCAGTAGTATGGACAGGACAGGGGGCAGAGAAAAACTGTTTTTT.